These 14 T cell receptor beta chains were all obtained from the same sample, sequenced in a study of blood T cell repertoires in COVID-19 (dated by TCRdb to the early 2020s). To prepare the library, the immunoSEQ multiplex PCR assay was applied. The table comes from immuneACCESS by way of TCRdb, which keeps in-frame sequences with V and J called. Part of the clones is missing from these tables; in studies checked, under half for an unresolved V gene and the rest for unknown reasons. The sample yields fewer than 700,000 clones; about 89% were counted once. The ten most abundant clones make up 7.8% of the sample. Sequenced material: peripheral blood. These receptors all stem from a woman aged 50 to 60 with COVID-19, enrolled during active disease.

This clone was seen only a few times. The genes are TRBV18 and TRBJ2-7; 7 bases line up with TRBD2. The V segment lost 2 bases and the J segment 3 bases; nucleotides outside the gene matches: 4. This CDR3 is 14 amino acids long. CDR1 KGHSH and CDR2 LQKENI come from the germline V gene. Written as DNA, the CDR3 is TGTGCCAGCTCACCAGCTAGCGGCAACTACGAGCAGTACTTC. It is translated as CASSPASGNYEQYF.

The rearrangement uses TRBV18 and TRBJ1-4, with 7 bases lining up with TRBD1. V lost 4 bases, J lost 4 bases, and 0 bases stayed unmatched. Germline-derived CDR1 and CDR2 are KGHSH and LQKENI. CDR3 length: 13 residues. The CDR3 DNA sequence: TGTGCCAGCTCACGGGACAGTAATGAAAAACTGTTTTTT. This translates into CASSRDSNEKLFF. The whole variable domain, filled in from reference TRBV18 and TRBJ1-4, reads NAGVMQNPRHLVRRRGQEARLRCSPMKGHSHVYWYRQLPEEGLKFMVYLQKENIIDESGMPKERFSAEFPKEGPSILRIQQVVRGDSAAYFCASSRDSNEKLFFGSGTQLSVL.

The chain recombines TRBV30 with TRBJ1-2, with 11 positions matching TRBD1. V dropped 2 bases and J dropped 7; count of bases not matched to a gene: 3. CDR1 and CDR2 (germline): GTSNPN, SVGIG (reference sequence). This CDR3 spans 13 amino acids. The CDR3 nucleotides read TGTGCCTGGAGTAAGGGACAGGGGGGTGGCTACACCTTC. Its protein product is CAWSKGQGGGYTF.

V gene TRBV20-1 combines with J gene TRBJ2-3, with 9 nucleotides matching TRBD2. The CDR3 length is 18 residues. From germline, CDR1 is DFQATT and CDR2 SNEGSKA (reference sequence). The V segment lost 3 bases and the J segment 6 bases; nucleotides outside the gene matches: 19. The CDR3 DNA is TGCAGTGCTAGTGGGTTAGCGGGGGCCCTACCCCTTCGGGATACGCAGTATTTT. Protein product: CSASGLAGALPLRDTQYF.

The CDR3 loop is CAWSGQNGSPLHF. CDR3 nucleotide sequence: TGTGCCTGGAGTGGACAGAATGGTTCACCCCTCCACTTT. The chain links TRBV30 to TRBJ1-6; perhaps TRBD1 as D (5 bases). Trimming left V 1 base short and J 9 bases short, with 10 bases between. Per the germline V gene, CDR1 is GTSNPN and CDR2 is SVGIG (reference sequence). The CDR3 runs to 13 residues.

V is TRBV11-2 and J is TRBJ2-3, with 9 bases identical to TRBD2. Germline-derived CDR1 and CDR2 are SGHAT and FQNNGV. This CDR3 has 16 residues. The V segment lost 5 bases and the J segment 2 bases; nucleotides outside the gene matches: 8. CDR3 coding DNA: TGTGCCAGCAGCCTCATAGCGGGGGTTACCACAGATACGCAGTATTTT. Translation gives CASSLIAGVTTDTQYF.

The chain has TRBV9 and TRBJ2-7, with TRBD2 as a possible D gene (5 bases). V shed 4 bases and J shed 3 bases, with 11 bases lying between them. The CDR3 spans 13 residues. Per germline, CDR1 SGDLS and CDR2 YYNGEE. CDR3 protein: CASSPPGDYEQYF. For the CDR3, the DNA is TGTGCCAGCAGCCCGCCCGGGGACTACGAGCAGTACTTC. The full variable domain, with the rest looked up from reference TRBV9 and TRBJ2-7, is DSGVTQTPKHLITATGQRVTLRCSPRSGDLSVYWYQQSLDQGLQFLIQYYNGEERAKGNILERFSAQQFPDLHSELNLSSLELGDSALYFCASSPPGDYEQYFGPGTRLTVT.

The CDR3 is CASSPPPRLINGYTF. The CDR3 bases are TGTGCCAGCAGTCCCCCCCCGAGGCTGATTAATGGCTACACCTTC. V is TRBV25-1 and J is TRBJ1-2; no firm D call. CDR3 length equals 15 residues. Trimming left V 5 bases short and J 6 bases short, with 19 bases between. Germline V CDR1 and CDR2: MGHDK, SYGVNS.

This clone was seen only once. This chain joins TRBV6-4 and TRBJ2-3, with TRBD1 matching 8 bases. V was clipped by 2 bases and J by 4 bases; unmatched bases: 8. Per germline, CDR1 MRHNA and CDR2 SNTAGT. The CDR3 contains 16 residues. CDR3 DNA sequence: TGTGCCAGCAGTGACAGGGACAGGAGCGGATCAGATACGCAGTATTTT. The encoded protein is CASSDRDRSGSDTQYF.

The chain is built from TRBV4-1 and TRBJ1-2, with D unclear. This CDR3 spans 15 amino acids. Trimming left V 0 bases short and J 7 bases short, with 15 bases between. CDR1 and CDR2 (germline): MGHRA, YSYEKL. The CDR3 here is CASSQDGLRSFGYTF. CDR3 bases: TGCGCCAGCAGCCAAGACGGGTTGAGATCGTTTGGCTACACCTTC.

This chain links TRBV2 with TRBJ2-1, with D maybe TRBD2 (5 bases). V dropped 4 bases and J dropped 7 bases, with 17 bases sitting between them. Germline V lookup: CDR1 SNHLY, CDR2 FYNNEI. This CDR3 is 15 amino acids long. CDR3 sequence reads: CASSVEGPTGNEQFF. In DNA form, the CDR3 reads TGTGCCAGCAGTGTGGAAGGGCCCACGGGAAATGAGCAGTTCTTC.

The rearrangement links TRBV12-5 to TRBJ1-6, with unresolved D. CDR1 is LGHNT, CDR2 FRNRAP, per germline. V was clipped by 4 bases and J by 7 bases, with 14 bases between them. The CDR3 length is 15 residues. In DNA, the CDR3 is TGTGCTAGTGGTTCGACGGAGGGCCTAAATTCACCCCTCCACTTT. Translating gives CASGSTEGLNSPLHF.

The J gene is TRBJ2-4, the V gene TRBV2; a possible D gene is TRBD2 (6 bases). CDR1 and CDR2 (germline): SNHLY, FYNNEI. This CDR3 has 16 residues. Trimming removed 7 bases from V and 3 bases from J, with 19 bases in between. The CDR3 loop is CASMGVMTGDKNIQYF. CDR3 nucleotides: TGTGCCAGCATGGGGGTAATGACGGGGGACAAAAACATTCAGTACTTC.

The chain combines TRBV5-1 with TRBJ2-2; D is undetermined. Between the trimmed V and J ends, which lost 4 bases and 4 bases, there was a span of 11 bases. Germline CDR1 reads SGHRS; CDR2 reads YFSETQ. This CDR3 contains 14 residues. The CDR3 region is CASSPPAGTGELFF. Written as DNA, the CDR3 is TGCGCCAGCAGCCCCCCAGCAGGCACCGGGGAGCTGTTTTTT.